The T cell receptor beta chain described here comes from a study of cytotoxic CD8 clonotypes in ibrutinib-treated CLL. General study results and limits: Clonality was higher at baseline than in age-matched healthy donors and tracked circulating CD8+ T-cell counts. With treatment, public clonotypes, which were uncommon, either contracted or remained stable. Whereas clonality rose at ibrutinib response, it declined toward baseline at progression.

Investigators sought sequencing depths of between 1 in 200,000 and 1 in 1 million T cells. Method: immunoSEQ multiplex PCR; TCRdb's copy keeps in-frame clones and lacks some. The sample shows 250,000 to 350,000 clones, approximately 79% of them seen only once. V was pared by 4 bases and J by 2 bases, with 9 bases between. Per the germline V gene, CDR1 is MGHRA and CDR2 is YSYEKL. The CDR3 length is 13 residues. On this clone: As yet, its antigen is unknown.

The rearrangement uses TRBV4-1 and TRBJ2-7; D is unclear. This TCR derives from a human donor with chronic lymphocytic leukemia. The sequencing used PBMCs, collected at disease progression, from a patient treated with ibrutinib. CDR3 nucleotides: TGCGCCAGCAGCCGGGCAACGGCCTACGAGCAGTACTTC. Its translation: CASSRATAYEQYF.